The 12 T cell receptor beta chains below all came from one sample that was sequenced in a study of blood T cell repertoires in COVID-19. Sequenced by immunoSEQ multiplex PCR; TCRdb stores in-frame clones only, minus some. Of 200,000 to 250,000 clones listed, roughly four fifths are singletons. Sample: peripheral blood. The receptors stem from a woman aged 35 to 49 with acute or convalescent COVID-19.

In DNA form, the CDR3 reads TGCGCCAGCAGCTTAGGAGCGGTCCCTCAAGAGACCCAGTACTTC. Protein product: CASSLGAVPQETQYF. The chain links TRBV5-1 to TRBJ2-5, with D perhaps TRBD2 (5 bases). CDR3 length: 15 amino acids. Germline V CDR1 and CDR2: SGHRS, YFSETQ. With 2 bases removed from V and 2 bases from J, the gap between germline ends came to 13 bases. Drawing the rest from reference TRBV5-1 and TRBJ2-5, the complete variable domain is KAGVTQTPRYLIKTRGQQVTLSCSPISGHRSVSWYQQTPGQGLQFLFEYFSETQRNKGNFPGRFSGRQFSNSRSEMNVSTLELGDSALYLCASSLGAVPQETQYFGPGTRLLVL.

This clone was recorded only once. The V gene is TRBV30, the J gene TRBJ2-3, with TRBD2 as a possible D gene (6 bases). CDR1 GTSNPN and CDR2 SVGIG come from the germline V gene (reference sequence). This CDR3 has 15 residues. Trimming removed 0 bases at V and 5 bases at J, with 15 bases between. CDR3 sequence reads: CAWSVMSTRVDTQYF. The CDR3 DNA sequence: TGTGCCTGGAGTGTCATGTCGACTAGGGTAGATACGCAGTATTTT.

This clone has a single count. V gene TRBV14 combines with J gene TRBJ1-1; D is possibly TRBD1 (6 bases). V was cut by 2 bases and J by 1 base, with 14 bases left in between. Germline V lookup: CDR1 SGHDN, CDR2 FVKESK. CDR3 length: 16 residues. In DNA form, the CDR3 reads TGTGCCAGCAGCCAAAGGACAGTGGGACCGAACACTGAAGCTTTCTTT. Translated: CASSQRTVGPNTEAFF.

The chain is built from TRBV29-1 and TRBJ1-2; 7 positions match TRBD1. V was pared by 5 bases and J by 8 bases, with 8 bases of the junction left unmatched. Germline V CDR1 and CDR2: SQVTM, ANQGSEA. The CDR3 totals 12 residues. The CDR3: CSVSEQGHGYTF. The CDR3 DNA sequence: TGCAGCGTTTCCGAACAGGGGCACGGCTACACCTTC.

The CDR3 sequence: CASSPFLGSGRDDYEQYF. DNA for the CDR3: TGTGCCAGCAGCCCATTCCTAGGTAGCGGGAGAGATGACTACGAGCAGTACTTC. This chain joins TRBV7-2 and TRBJ2-7, with 9 bases matching TRBD2. V shed 5 bases, J shed 3 bases, and the junction held 17 bases outside the gene matches. The length of the CDR3 is 18 residues. Germline-derived CDR1 and CDR2 are SGHTA and FQGNSA.

The V and J genes are TRBV4-1 and TRBJ2-7; tentative D call: TRBD2 (6 bases). This CDR3 has 15 residues. Germline V gives CDR1 MGHRA, CDR2 YSYEKL. Trimming removed 1 base from V and 2 bases from J, with 12 bases in between. CDR3 sequence (DNA): TGCGCCAGCAGCCAAGGGGACTTTTCAACCTACGAGCAGTACTTC. This sequence encodes CASSQGDFSTYEQYF.

J is TRBJ1-1 and V is TRBV2; 7 positions agree with TRBD1. V lost 8 bases and J lost 5; bases outside the gene matches: 8. CDR1 is SNHLY, CDR2 FYNNEI, per germline. The CDR3 has 13 residues. The CDR3 DNA is TGTGCCAGCCCCGGCCCAGGGGGTACTGAAGCTTTCTTT. It codes for CASPGPGGTEAFF. Filled out from reference TRBV2 and TRBJ1-1, the complete variable domain reads EPEVTQTPSHQVTQMGQEVILRCVPISNHLYFYWYRQILGQKVEFLVSFYNNEISEKSEIFDDQFSVERPDGSNFTLKIRSTKLEDSAMYFCASPGPGGTEAFFGQGTRLTVV.

This clone showed up just once. V gene TRBV9 combines with J gene TRBJ1-4; D is possibly TRBD1 (5 bases). Germline V gene lookup returns CDR1 SGDLS and CDR2 YYNGEE. The CDR3 contains 16 residues. Trimming stripped 3 bases from V and 2 bases from J, with 14 bases between. CDR3 DNA: TGTGCCAGCAGCGCAGACCGACGGGGGACTAATGAAAAACTGTTTTTT. It translates to CASSADRRGTNEKLFF. Full variable domain (remainder filled in from reference TRBV9 and TRBJ1-4): DSGVTQTPKHLITATGQRVTLRCSPRSGDLSVYWYQQSLDQGLQFLIQYYNGEERAKGNILERFSAQQFPDLHSELNLSSLELGDSALYFCASSADRRGTNEKLFFGSGTQLSVL.

This clone was observed a few times. The rearrangement links TRBV7-8 to TRBJ1-1; D not resolved. Germline loops: CDR1 SGHVS, CDR2 FQNEAQ. V was trimmed by 3 bases and J by 1 base, leaving 6 bases between them. The CDR3 runs to 13 residues. DNA for the CDR3: TGTGCCAGCAGCTTGGGCCAGAACACTGAAGCTTTCTTT. This sequence encodes CASSLGQNTEAFF.

This sequence joins TRBV27 and TRBJ2-2, with D perhaps TRBD1 (6 bases). Trimming stripped 3 bases from V and 0 bases from J, with 11 bases between. Germline V gene lookup returns CDR1 MNHEY and CDR2 SMNVEV (reference sequence). CDR3 length: 16 amino acids. CDR3 nucleotide sequence: TGTGCCAGCAGTTTGCGGACAGTCTCGAACACCGGGGAGCTGTTTTTT. Amino acids: CASSLRTVSNTGELFF.

The J gene is TRBJ2-7, the V gene TRBV19, with D maybe TRBD2 (5 bases). Germline V gene data show CDR1 as LNHDA and CDR2 as SQIVND (reference sequence). V lost 3 bases to trimming and J lost 3 bases, with 9 bases between them. The CDR3 sequence is 13 residues long. CDR3 in DNA: TGTGCCAGTAGTATCGACTATGACTACGAGCAGTACTTC. This encodes CASSIDYDYEQYF.

This clone was picked up a small number of times. The V and J genes are TRBV6-5 and TRBJ2-3; 7 bases match TRBD1. CDR3 length: 15 amino acids. The J segment lost 1 base and the V segment lost 2 bases, leaving 3 bases of the junction unmatched. The V gene's germline CDR1 is MNHEY and CDR2 SVGAGI. CDR3 in DNA: TGTGCCAGCAGTTACAACGACAGGGGCACAGATACGCAGTATTTT. The encoded protein is CASSYNDRGTDTQYF.